The 16 T cell receptor beta chains below were found in one sample sequenced in a study of monozygotic twins with inflammatory bowel disease. TCRdb derives one entry per CDR3 protein from the 5' RACE reads, leaving out DNA. This repertoire includes over 35,000 distinct CDR3 sequences. The material sequenced was blood. The source is a human donor with ulcerative colitis or Crohn's disease, or a healthy co-twin of an affected twin (not recorded which).

The rearrangement joins TRBV11-2 to TRBJ2-1. The CDR3 length is 16 residues. Germline V CDR1 and CDR2: SGHAT, FQNNGV. The CDR3 sequence is CASSLMFSTRANEQFF.

The chain joins TRBV9 to TRBJ2-5; TCRdb calls TRBD2, which cannot be checked without DNA. There are 15 residues in the CDR3. Germline-derived CDR1 and CDR2 are SGDLS and YYNGEE. This chain's CDR3 is CASSVDLLAGETQYF.

V is TRBV4-3 and J is TRBJ2-2; TCRdb names TRBD1, which stays unverified in the absence of DNA. CDR3 length: 16 amino acids. Germline V gene sequence: CDR1 LGHNA, CDR2 YSLEER. The CDR3 loop is CASSQEGQGRTGELFF.

J is TRBJ2-1 and V is TRBV4-1; absent DNA, TCRdb's TRBD2 call cannot be checked. The CDR3 contains 18 residues. Per the germline V gene, CDR1 is MGHRA and CDR2 is YSYEKL. The CDR3 sequence: CASSQGHDSGGSYNEQFF.

The V call is TRBV12-3 or TRBV12-4, the J call TRBJ2-1; TCRdb returns TRBD2, unconfirmable since there is no DNA. The CDR3 runs to 15 residues. The CDR3 is CASSLAGGAGNEQFF.

The rearrangement uses TRBV3-1 and TRBJ2-7; TCRdb picks TRBD2, but there is no DNA to check that call. CDR1 and CDR2 (germline): LGHDT, YNNKEL (reference sequence). The length of the CDR3 is 15 residues. The CDR3 sequence: CASSHSTSGRYEQYF.

The V and J genes are TRBV5-1 and TRBJ2-1; no DNA is available, so the TRBD2 call from TCRdb remains unchecked. The V gene's germline CDR1 is SGHRS and CDR2 YFSETQ. The CDR3 runs to 16 residues. The CDR3 loop is CASSSRTSGFYNEQFF.

The chain employs TRBV20-1 and TRBJ1-1; the D call from TCRdb, TRBD1, cannot be confirmed without DNA. This CDR3 is 16 amino acids long. Germline V gene data show CDR1 as DFQATT and CDR2 as SNEGSKA (reference sequence). CDR3 loop: CSAPPPGTGLRAEAFF.

The chain uses TRBV28 and TRBJ1-5. Germline assignment: CDR1 MDHEN and CDR2 SYDVKM. This CDR3 is 17 amino acids long. The CDR3 reads CASSLGIARSFNQPQHF. The full variable domain, rest sourced from reference TRBV28 and TRBJ1-5, is DVKVTQSSRYLVKRTGEKVFLECVQDMDHENMFWYRQDPGLGLRLIYFSYDVKMKEKGDIPEGYSVSREKKERFSLILESASTNQTSMYLCASSLGIARSFNQPQHFGDGTRLSIL.

The chain carries TRBV7-2 and TRBJ2-2. The CDR3 is made up of 12 amino acids. Germline CDR1 reads SGHTA; CDR2 reads FQGNSA. This CDR3 reads CASSSDTGELFF.

The V and J genes are TRBV6-2 or TRBV6-3 and TRBJ2-1; the D call of TRBD2 rests on TCRdb alone, since no DNA is present to check it. The germline CDR1 and CDR2 sequences are MNHEY and SVGEGT. The length of the CDR3 is 17 residues. The CDR3 loop reads CASRTRLALIYYNEQFF.

This rearrangement joins TRBV20-1 to TRBJ2-7; TCRdb selects TRBD1, and the lack of DNA leaves this call unchecked. Per the germline V gene, CDR1 is DFQATT and CDR2 is SNEGSKA (reference sequence). This CDR3 comprises 15 residues. This chain's CDR3 is CSASATGGAAYEQYF.

The V call is TRBV10-1, the J call TRBJ2-3. The germline V gene has CDR1 WNHNN and CDR2 SYGVQD (reference sequence). The CDR3 runs 11 residues. The CDR3 sequence: CASSSVDTQYF.

The J gene is TRBJ2-7, the V gene TRBV9. The CDR3 loop spans 14 amino acids. Looked up from germline, CDR1 is SGDLS and CDR2 is YYNGEE. The CDR3 protein is CASSVRQSPYEQYF.

This clonotype is identified as medium-sized (0.01 to 0.1%) from frequency. The J gene is TRBJ2-3, the V gene TRBV5-1; TCRdb lists TRBD1, though no DNA is available to test this call. This CDR3 has 15 amino acids. Germline V gene lookup returns CDR1 SGHRS and CDR2 YFSETQ. The CDR3 here is CASSLGQVNRPTQYF.

The chain recombines TRBV5-1 with TRBJ2-1; no DNA is available, so the TRBD2 call from TCRdb remains unchecked. Germline CDR1 and CDR2: SGHRS and YFSETQ. CDR3 size: 15 residues. The CDR3 sequence is CASSDTSGPYNEQFF.